Below are 7 T cell receptor beta chains sequenced from a single sample in a study of PD-1 blockade in classical Hodgkin lymphoma. The assay was immunoSEQ multiplex PCR, and TCRdb's table has in-frame clones only and misses some. The table has about 25,000 clones, approximately 95% seen once. Specified time point: newly diagnosed, previously untreated cHL patient sample. The sequenced sample consisted of peripheral blood mononuclear cells (PBMCs). These receptors were obtained from a human donor with classical Hodgkin lymphoma.

Here the CDR3 reads CASSPGQRYEQYF. The CDR3 nucleotides read TGTGCCAGCAGCCCCGGACAGCGCTACGAGCAGTACTTC. The chain combines TRBV11-2 with TRBJ2-7, with D maybe TRBD1 (6 bases). The CDR3 is 13 residues long. The V and J ends lost 5 bases and 3 bases respectively, with 11 bases between them. Germline values: CDR1 SGHAT, CDR2 FQNNGV.

The J gene is TRBJ1-1, the V gene TRBV7-2; 10 bases agree with TRBD1. Germline trimming cut 6 bases from V and 0 bases from J; bases unmatched to any gene: 7. Germline V gene lookup returns CDR1 SGHTA and CDR2 FQGNSA. This CDR3 is built from 16 residues. In nucleotides, the CDR3 is TGTGCCAGCAGGGGACAGGGGTACGGGATGAACACTGAAGCTTTCTTT. It codes for CASRGQGYGMNTEAFF.

The V gene is TRBV18, the J gene TRBJ1-6, with D hard to call. V lost 6 bases, J lost 0 bases, and 9 bases lay in between. The CDR3 is 15 amino acids. CDR1 KGHSH and CDR2 LQKENI come from the germline V gene. CDR3 sequence reads: CASSPTSSYNSPLHF. The CDR3 DNA reads as TGTGCCAGCTCTCCAACTAGCTCCTATAATTCACCCCTCCACTTT.

The chain is built from TRBV7-2 and TRBJ2-1; D possibly matches TRBD1 or TRBD2 (5 bases each). Germline assignment: CDR1 SGHTA and CDR2 FQGNSA. This CDR3 comprises 16 residues. V lost 4 bases and J 10 bases, leaving 23 bases between the germline ends. CDR3 residues: CASSSRGTRRPREQFF. The CDR3 DNA reads TGTGCCAGCAGCTCGCGAGGGACCCGGCGGCCGCGGGAGCAGTTCTTC. Drawing the rest from reference TRBV7-2 and TRBJ2-1, the complete variable domain is GAGVSQSPSNKVTEKGKDVELRCDPISGHTALYWYRQSLGQGLEFLIYFQGNSAPDKSGLPSDRFSAERTGGSVSTLTIQRTQQEDSAVYLCASSSRGTRRPREQFFGPGTRLTVL.

The chain carries TRBV7-6 and TRBJ2-5, with 11 nucleotides matching TRBD2. The J segment lost 2 bases and the V segment lost 2 bases, leaving 10 bases of the junction unmatched. The length of the CDR3 is 18 residues. Germline V CDR1 and CDR2: SGHVS, FNYEAQ. CDR3 amino acids: CASSLNWGLAATQETQYF. DNA of the CDR3: TGTGCCAGCAGCTTAAATTGGGGACTAGCGGCTACACAAGAGACCCAGTACTTC.

This clone appeared a single time. V usage is TRBV7-2 and J usage is TRBJ1-2; the match to TRBD1 covers 10 bases. The junction had 6 bases not matched to a gene; V was cut back by 5 bases and J by 6 bases. This CDR3 is built from 14 residues. Germline CDR1 reads SGHTA; CDR2 reads FQGNSA. CDR3 DNA: TGTGCCAGCAGCCCTCCCGGGACAGGGGATGGCTACACCTTC. Protein: CASSPPGTGDGYTF.

V is TRBV7-2 and J is TRBJ2-7, with D perhaps TRBD1 or TRBD2 (5 bases each). V lost 3 bases and J 0 bases, leaving 9 bases between the germline ends. Germline V gene lookup returns CDR1 SGHTA and CDR2 FQGNSA. The CDR3 consists of 14 residues. CDR3 nucleotides: TGTGCCAGCAGCTTGGGGGTGTTCTCCTACGAGCAGTACTTC. Amino acids: CASSLGVFSYEQYF.